A single sample is the source of the 27 T cell receptor beta chains below, sequenced in a study of human thymus T cells. Clones were sequenced by immunoSEQ multiplex PCR, and TCRdb holds only the in-frame ones, with some missing. The profile shows tens of thousands of clones, approximately 96% of them singletons. During corrective heart surgery, resections were taken, and the thymus tissue came from them. Sequenced material: thymus tissue. The receptors come from a boy younger than two with a congenital heart defect but otherwise immunologically healthy.

The CDR3 nucleotides are TGCGCCAGCAGCCAAGAGACGGGACAGGCCCCCTACGAGCAGTACTTC. It translates to CASSQETGQAPYEQYF. The chain combines TRBV4-1 with TRBJ2-7; 8 bases are a match to TRBD1. V lost 0 bases and J lost 2; bases outside the gene matches: 6. The CDR3 contains 16 residues. Germline CDR1 reads MGHRA; CDR2 reads YSYEKL.

The V and J genes are TRBV27 and TRBJ1-1; D gene ambiguous. The germline V gene encodes CDR1 MNHEY and CDR2 SMNVEV (reference sequence). The CDR3 runs 16 residues. V was pared by 5 bases and J by 0 bases, with 16 bases between. The chain's CDR3 is CASSPQRTNMNTEAFF. DNA for the CDR3: TGTGCCAGCAGTCCGCAAAGGACCAATATGAACACTGAAGCTTTCTTT.

The chain carries TRBV7-9 and TRBJ1-5; D is uncertain. The germline CDR1 and CDR2 sequences are SEHNR and FQNEAQ (reference sequence). Trimming left V 2 bases short and J 7 bases short, with 15 bases between. CDR3 length: 15 residues. The DNA of the CDR3 is TGTGCCAGCAGCTTAAAAGTTACGAGTGCCCAGCCCCAGCATTTT. Translating it yields CASSLKVTSAQPQHF.

The chain combines TRBV15 with TRBJ2-5; weak D call: TRBD1 (6 bases). Germline CDR1 LNHNV, CDR2 YYDKDF (reference sequence). This CDR3 has 17 residues. V lost 0 bases to trimming and J lost 1 base, with 15 bases between them. The CDR3 DNA reads as TGTGCCACCAGCAGAGATCGCCAGGGGTTCGTCCAAGAGACCCAGTACTTC. Protein sequence: CATSRDRQGFVQETQYF.

The V call is TRBV2, the J call TRBJ2-1; D might be TRBD2 (5 bases). Germline values: CDR1 SNHLY, CDR2 FYNNEI. This CDR3 spans 16 amino acids. Trimming shortened V by 3 bases and J by 3 bases, and 15 bases separated the two germline ends. In DNA, the CDR3 is TGTGCCAGCAGTGACTTATGGAGCGGATACTACAATGAGCAGTTCTTC. This encodes CASSDLWSGYYNEQFF. Together with reference TRBV2 and TRBJ2-1, the CDR3 gives the full variable domain: EPEVTQTPSHQVTQMGQEVILRCVPISNHLYFYWYRQILGQKVEFLVSFYNNEISEKSEIFDDQFSVERPDGSNFTLKIRSTKLEDSAMYFCASSDLWSGYYNEQFFGPGTRLTVL.

The V call is TRBV11-3, the J call TRBJ2-7; D possibly corresponds to TRBD1 (6 bases). The germline CDR1 and CDR2 sequences are SGHNT and YENEEA. This CDR3 is built from 15 residues. V lost 4 bases and J 0 bases, leaving 13 bases between the germline ends. In nucleotides, the CDR3 is TGTGCCAGCAGCTCCGCAGGACAGCCCTCCTACGAGCAGTACTTC. Its protein is CASSSAGQPSYEQYF.

The rearrangement links TRBV28 to TRBJ2-5; unclear D gene. Germline CDR1 is MDHEN and CDR2 is SYDVKM. The V gene lost 1 base and the J gene lost 4 bases, with 7 bases spanning the gap. The CDR3 is 13 residues long. CDR3 sequence reads: CASSLLGRETQYF. In DNA, the CDR3 is TGTGCCAGCAGTTTATTAGGGCGAGAGACCCAGTACTTC.

V gene TRBV28 combines with J gene TRBJ1-4, with 8 bases that match TRBD1. This CDR3 spans 16 amino acids. Germline trimming cut 4 bases from V and 3 bases from J; bases unmatched to any gene: 7. The V gene's germline CDR1 is MDHEN and CDR2 SYDVKM. The CDR3 loop is CASSSRPGQANEKLFF. CDR3 in DNA: TGTGCCAGCAGTTCAAGACCGGGACAGGCTAATGAAAAACTGTTTTTT.

The J gene is TRBJ2-5, the V gene TRBV12-5, with 11 bases matching TRBD1. The CDR3 is 22 residues long. J gave up 0 bases and V 5 bases, and 23 bases lay outside the gene matches. Looked up from germline, CDR1 is LGHNT and CDR2 is FRNRAP. CDR3 sequence: CASGTTVRDRGGRDKYQETQYF. The CDR3 nucleotides are TGTGCTAGTGGTACCACCGTCCGGGACAGGGGGGGGCGTGACAAGTACCAAGAGACCCAGTACTTC.

This chain uses TRBV28 with TRBJ2-7, with 7 bases that match TRBD2. The CDR3 runs to 13 residues. Germline trimming cut 6 bases from V and 7 bases from J; bases unmatched to any gene: 9. Looked up from germline, CDR1 is MDHEN and CDR2 is SYDVKM. In nucleotides, the CDR3 is TGTGCCAGCAGCCCGGGCGGGAGACGGGAGCAGTACTTC. This translates into CASSPGGRREQYF.

This clone has a single count. This sequence joins TRBV5-4 and TRBJ2-1; a possible D gene is TRBD2 (7 bases). The CDR3 extends over 14 amino acids. Per germline, CDR1 SGHNT and CDR2 YYREEE (reference sequence). The ends were cut back, 3 bases at V and 3 bases at J, with 10 bases in the middle. The CDR3 bases are TGTGCCAGCAGCTCGGGGGGCCTCTACAATGAGCAGTTCTTC. This gives the protein CASSSGGLYNEQFF. The full variable domain, rest sourced from reference TRBV5-4 and TRBJ2-1, is ETGVTQSPTHLIKTRGQQVTLRCSSQSGHNTVSWYQQALGQGPQFIFQYYREEENGRGNFPPRFSGLQFPNYSSELNVNALELDDSALYLCASSSGGLYNEQFFGPGTRLTVL.

V gene TRBV7-9 combines with J gene TRBJ1-2; 7 bases match TRBD1. Trimming at V came to 5 bases and at J to 6 bases, leaving 15 bases not matched to a gene. Germline values: CDR1 SEHNR, CDR2 FQNEAQ (reference sequence). This CDR3 region has 16 residues. In DNA form, the CDR3 reads TGTGCCAGCAGCCCCACCCACCCAGGGACAGACCATGGCTACACCTTC. Translation gives CASSPTHPGTDHGYTF.

The chain joins TRBV9 to TRBJ2-5; 7 bases fit TRBD1. CDR1 and CDR2 from the germline V gene are SGDLS and YYNGEE. The length of the CDR3 is 15 residues. V lost 2 bases, J lost 0 bases, and 4 bases stayed unmatched. The CDR3 loop reads CASSVGQVNQETQYF. In DNA, the CDR3 is TGTGCCAGCAGCGTCGGACAGGTTAACCAAGAGACCCAGTACTTC.

This chain links TRBV4-3 with TRBJ1-5, with D tentatively TRBD1 (6 bases). The germline V and J ends were trimmed by 4 bases and 1 base, with 11 bases remaining between them. The CDR3 runs 15 residues. Looked up from germline, CDR1 is LGHNA and CDR2 is YSLEER. CDR3 coding DNA: TGCGCCAGCAGCCGGGACAAAGGAAGCAATCAGCCCCAGCATTTT. It encodes CASSRDKGSNQPQHF.

The chain employs TRBV29-1 and TRBJ1-2; 10 bases align to TRBD1. Germline trimming cut 6 bases from V and 5 bases from J; bases unmatched to any gene: 6. This CDR3 has 13 residues. The germline CDR1 and CDR2 sequences are SQVTM and ANQGSEA. CDR3 nucleotide sequence: TGCAGCGTGGGGGACAGGGGAGAGTATGGCTACACCTTC. Translation gives CSVGDRGEYGYTF. The full variable domain, in which reference TRBV29-1 and TRBJ1-2 provide the parts outside the CDR3, is SAVISQKPSRDICQRGTSLTIQCQVDSQVTMMFWYRQQPGQSLTLIATANQGSEATYESGFVIDKFPISRPNLTFSTLTVSNMSPEDSSIYLCSVGDRGEYGYTFGSGTRLTVV.

This chain joins TRBV6-1 and TRBJ2-5; D is tentatively TRBD1 or TRBD2 (5 bases each). CDR1 is MNHNS and CDR2 is SASEGT in the germline V gene. Trimming shortened V by 6 bases and J by 2 bases, and 10 bases separated the two germline ends. This CDR3 has 13 amino acids. In DNA form, the CDR3 reads TGTGCCAGCAGGGGACCGCCTCAAGAGACCCAGTACTTC. It specifies CASRGPPQETQYF.

This clone appeared once. The CDR3 DNA is TGTGCCAGCAGTGCCGTCGAGCTAGCGGGGGTAGACACCGGGGAGCTGTTTTTT. This gives the protein CASSAVELAGVDTGELFF. The chain is built from TRBV6-1 and TRBJ2-2, with 10 positions matching TRBD2. The CDR3 is 18 residues long. Germline lookup yields CDR1 MNHNS and CDR2 SASEGT. The ends lost 4 bases at V and 3 bases at J; junction bases unmatched: 11.

This clone was detected only once. The chain combines TRBV7-6 with TRBJ2-5; tentatively, D is TRBD1 or TRBD2 (5 bases each). The germline CDR1 and CDR2 sequences are SGHVS and FNYEAQ. The germline V and J ends were trimmed by 5 bases and 5 bases, with 18 bases remaining between them. The CDR3 totals 15 residues. CDR3 DNA sequence: TGTGCCAGCAGCCTTGGGACGGAAAGGTTGGAGACCCAGTACTTC. Residues: CASSLGTERLETQYF.

The genes are TRBV5-6 and TRBJ2-1, with 14 bases identical to TRBD2. There are 18 residues in the CDR3. V lost 4 bases and J lost 5; bases outside the gene matches: 11. Germline V gene data show CDR1 as SGHDT and CDR2 as YYEEEE. This CDR3 is CASSLQGLAGEINNEQFF. DNA of the CDR3: TGTGCCAGCAGCCTCCAGGGACTAGCGGGAGAGATAAACAATGAGCAGTTCTTC.

The chain recombines TRBV7-9 with TRBJ1-4; 8 nucleotides align to TRBD1. Germline loops: CDR1 SEHNR, CDR2 FQNEAQ (reference sequence). This CDR3 has 13 residues. After removal of 6 bases from V and 6 bases from J, the junction contained 3 bases not matched to a gene. The CDR3: CASRDRDHEKLFF. Here the CDR3 DNA reads TGTGCCAGCAGGGACAGGGATCATGAAAAACTGTTTTTT.

The CDR3 DNA reads TGTGCCAGGGAGGACAGGGATGCTGGCTACACCTTC. It yields the protein CAREDRDAGYTF. The chain combines TRBV2 with TRBJ1-2; 8 nucleotides agree with TRBD1. The CDR3 is made up of 12 amino acids. With V trimmed by 9 bases and J by 7 bases, 7 bases remained unmatched. Germline CDR1 reads SNHLY; CDR2 reads FYNNEI. The full variable domain, completed using reference TRBV2 and TRBJ1-2, is EPEVTQTPSHQVTQMGQEVILRCVPISNHLYFYWYRQILGQKVEFLVSFYNNEISEKSEIFDDQFSVERPDGSNFTLKIRSTKLEDSAMYFCAREDRDAGYTFGSGTRLTVV.

CDR3: CASRGQGKSNQPQHF. The CDR3 DNA is TGTGCCAGCAGGGGACAGGGGAAGAGCAATCAGCCCCAGCATTTT. The chain joins TRBV2 to TRBJ1-5, with 10 positions matching TRBD1. Trimming took 6 bases from V and 1 from J; bases not matched to a gene: 3. CDR3 length: 15 residues. Germline V lookup: CDR1 SNHLY, CDR2 FYNNEI.

The rearrangement uses TRBV15 and TRBJ2-1; the match to TRBD2 covers 7 bases. V trimming: 0 bases; J trimming: 5 bases; junction bases outside the gene matches: 7. Germline CDR1 LNHNV, CDR2 YYDKDF (reference sequence). The CDR3 spans 16 residues. CDR3 residues: CATSRDRQREDNEQFF. CDR3 coding DNA: TGTGCCACCAGCAGAGATCGACAACGGGAGGACAATGAGCAGTTCTTC.

The chain joins TRBV5-6 to TRBJ1-1; D gene unclear. Trimming removed 0 bases at V and 1 base at J, with 10 bases between. The CDR3 runs to 15 residues. Per the germline V gene, CDR1 is SGHDT and CDR2 is YYEEEE. The CDR3 loop reads CASSLDGQANTEAFF. CDR3 nucleotides: TGTGCCAGCAGCTTGGATGGGCAGGCGAACACTGAAGCTTTCTTT. The variable domain in full, with the rest retrieved from reference TRBV5-6 and TRBJ1-1, is DAGVTQSPTHLIKTRGQQVTLRCSPKSGHDTVSWYQQALGQGPQFIFQYYEEEERQRGNFPDRFSGHQFPNYSSELNVNALLLGDSALYLCASSLDGQANTEAFFGQGTRLTVV.

Details on this clone: An end of the junction differs from the germline gene, which may be a read error. Other DNA sequences in the sample encode the same CDR3. This rearrangement joins TRBV28 to TRBJ2-7, with TRBD1 matching over 8 bases. Germline V gene lookup returns CDR1 MDHEN and CDR2 SYDVKM. This CDR3 has 15 residues. CDR3 protein: CASIRVGDRTYEQYF. The CDR3 bases are TGTGCCAGCATCAGGGTCGGGGACAGGACCTACGAGCAGTATTTC.

The genes are TRBV10-2 and TRBJ2-2; no reliable D call. Germline loops: CDR1 WSHSY, CDR2 SAAADI. The CDR3 extends over 12 amino acids. Deletions cut 4 bases from V and 6 bases from J, with 6 bases between. In nucleotides, the CDR3 is TGCGCCAGCAGTGTGGACCCCGGGGAGCTGTTTTTT. Amino acids: CASSVDPGELFF.

The CDR3 nucleotides read TGTGCCAGCAGCTTGGGGCGCTCTGGGGCCAACGTCCTGACTTTC. It yields the protein CASSLGRSGANVLTF. This rearrangement joins TRBV5-8 to TRBJ2-6; D remains ambiguous. Germline V gene data show CDR1 as SGHTS and CDR2 as YDEGEE. This CDR3 contains 15 residues. V lost 0 bases to trimming and J lost 0 bases, with 4 bases between them.